The T cell receptor (beta chain) described here comes from a study of cytomegalovirus exposure and HLA in healthy donors. Overall study findings and caveats: Rarity characterized most TCR sequences, yet some public TCRs appeared in many donors. Cytomegalovirus status was reportedly diagnosed by the classifier with high specificity and sensitivity. That first-cohort TCR clusters tended to co-occur in the roughly 110 validation repertoires was found in a later analysis. A few chains linked to CMV were shown in vitro to be specific for CMV antigens.

Only in-frame clones appear in the TCRdb table, and some are missing; sequencing was by immunoSEQ multiplex PCR. The sample shows some 250,000 clones, roughly 88% of them seen only once. Regarding this clone: Its antigen is as yet unknown.

This sequence originates from a woman aged 30 to 39 in good health and CMV-seronegative. The specimen sequenced was PBMCs.

The CDR3 spells CAWGTPGQISSGNTIYF. CDR3 DNA: TGTGCCTGGGGAACCCCGGGACAGATTAGCTCTGGAAACACCATATATTTT. The chain joins TRBV30 to TRBJ1-3; TRBD1 matches 7 bases. Germline CDR1 and CDR2: GTSNPN and SVGIG (reference sequence). V shed 5 bases and J 0 bases; nucleotides not matched to a gene: 13. The CDR3 length is 17 residues.